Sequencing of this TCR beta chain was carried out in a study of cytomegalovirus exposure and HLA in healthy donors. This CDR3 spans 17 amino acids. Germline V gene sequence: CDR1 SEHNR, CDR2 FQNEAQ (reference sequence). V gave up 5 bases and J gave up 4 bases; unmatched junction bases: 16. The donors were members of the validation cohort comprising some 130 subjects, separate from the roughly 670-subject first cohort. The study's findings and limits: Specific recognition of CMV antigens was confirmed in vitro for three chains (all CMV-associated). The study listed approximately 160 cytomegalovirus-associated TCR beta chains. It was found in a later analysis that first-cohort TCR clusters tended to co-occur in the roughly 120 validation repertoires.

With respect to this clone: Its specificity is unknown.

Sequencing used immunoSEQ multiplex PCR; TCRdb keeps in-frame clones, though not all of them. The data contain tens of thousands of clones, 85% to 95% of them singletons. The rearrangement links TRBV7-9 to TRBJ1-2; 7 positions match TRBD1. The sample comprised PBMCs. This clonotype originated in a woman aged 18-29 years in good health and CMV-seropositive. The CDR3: CASSPTSRQGWGYGYTF. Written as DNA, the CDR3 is TGTGCCAGCAGCCCAACCTCCCGACAGGGTTGGGGCTATGGCTACACCTTC.